A single sample is the source of the 20 T cell receptor beta chains below, sequenced in a study of T cell repertoires in cytomegalovirus infection. One entry per CDR3 protein, called by TCRdb with MiXCR from the reads. The repertoire includes 900,000 to 950,000 distinct CDR3 sequences, around 30% of them detected once, and more than 13% sits in the top ten. These receptors have no known antigen. The input for sequencing was cultured CD8+ T cells from PBMCs, taken from culture after CMV antigen stimulation. These receptors were obtained from a human donor in good health (CMV status not recorded). Some clones in this sample may be carry-over from other donors' samples.

V is TRBV15 and J is TRBJ1-3, with D uncertain. Germline CDR1 LNHNV, CDR2 YYDKDF (reference sequence). The CDR3 consists of 16 residues. Trimming stripped 0 bases from V and 0 bases from J, with 9 bases between. CDR3 bases: TGTGCCACCAGCAGAGATAGAGGCTTCTCTGGAAACACCATATATTTT. It specifies CATSRDRGFSGNTIYF. Using reference TRBV15 and TRBJ1-3 for the parts outside the CDR3, the full variable domain is DAMVIQNPRYQVTQFGKPVTLSCSQTLNHNVMYWYQQKSSQAPKLLFHYYDKDFNNEADTPDNFQSRRPNTSFCFLDIRSPGLGDTAMYLCATSRDRGFSGNTIYFGEGSWLTVV.

This chain connects TRBV9 to TRBJ2-1; no firm D call. Germline V lookup: CDR1 SGDLS, CDR2 YYNGEE. This CDR3 spans 15 amino acids. V lost 0 bases and J lost 8, with 15 bases in between. The CDR3 is CASSVDSRSSDEQFF. DNA for the CDR3: TGTGCCAGCAGCGTAGATTCCCGGTCCTCCGATGAGCAGTTCTTC. Looking up the rest from reference TRBV9 and TRBJ2-1 gives the full variable domain: DSGVTQTPKHLITATGQRVTLRCSPRSGDLSVYWYQQSLDQGLQFLIQYYNGEERAKGNILERFSAQQFPDLHSELNLSSLELGDSALYFCASSVDSRSSDEQFFGPGTRLTVL.

This clonotype appeared a single time. The chain uses TRBV27 and TRBJ2-1, with 10 bases lining up with TRBD1. CDR1 is MNHEY and CDR2 is SMNVEV in the germline V gene (reference sequence). The ends lost 8 bases at V and 2 bases at J; junction bases unmatched: 3. The CDR3 loop spans 14 amino acids. CDR3 in DNA: TGTGCCAGCGCCGGGACAGGGGCCTACAATGAGCAGTTCTTC. Translated, it gives CASAGTGAYNEQFF.

V gene TRBV4-1 combines with J gene TRBJ1-5, with D maybe TRBD1 (5 bases). The ends were cut back, 0 bases at V and 8 bases at J, with 11 bases in the middle. CDR3 length: 14 residues. CDR1 is MGHRA and CDR2 is YSYEKL in the germline V gene. CDR3 sequence reads: CASSQDQGGEPQHF. CDR3 bases: TGCGCCAGCAGCCAAGATCAGGGCGGGGAGCCCCAGCATTTT.

The gene calls are TRBV6-8 and TRBJ2-1; TRBD2 is a possible D gene (5 bases). There are 12 residues in the CDR3. V was clipped by 10 bases and J by 9 bases, with 16 bases between them. The germline CDR1 and CDR2 sequences are MNHGY and SAAAGT. In DNA, the CDR3 is TGTGCCACCGGGGAATCAAAGGGTGAGCAGTTCTTC. Encoded protein: CATGESKGEQFF.

The chain carries TRBV20-1 and TRBJ2-5; D may correspond to TRBD1 or TRBD2 (5 bases each). Trimming cost V 3 bases and J 3 bases, with 20 bases left between them. CDR1 DFQATT and CDR2 SNEGSKA come from the germline V gene (reference sequence). The CDR3 consists of 16 residues. In nucleotides, the CDR3 is TGCAGTGCTAGGGGCAGGGAACGTCGGGATAAAGAGACCCAGTACTTC. It translates to CSARGRERRDKETQYF.

This clonotype was seen many times. The genes are TRBV12-3 or TRBV12-4 and TRBJ2-2; 8 bases match TRBD2. The length of the CDR3 is 17 residues. V was clipped by 6 bases and J by 0 bases; unmatched bases: 9. CDR3 residues: CASSLLGLGANTGELFF. In DNA, the CDR3 is TGTGCCAGCAGCCTACTGGGACTAGGGGCGAACACCGGGGAGCTGTTTTTT.

This clonotype was seen repeatedly, ten times or more. The V and J genes are TRBV7-2 and TRBJ2-3; 8 nucleotides line up with TRBD2. This CDR3 has 15 amino acids. Germline loops: CDR1 SGHTA, CDR2 FQGNSA. The V gene end was trimmed by 3 bases and the J gene end by 4 bases; junction bases not matched to a gene: 6. The CDR3 protein is CASSFLGLVADTQYF. CDR3 nucleotide sequence: TGTGCCAGCAGCTTCCTGGGACTAGTCGCAGATACGCAGTATTTT.

The chain recombines TRBV2 with TRBJ2-5; TRBD1 might be the D (5 bases). Germline V gives CDR1 SNHLY, CDR2 FYNNEI. V shed 6 bases and J shed 2 bases, with 13 bases lying between them. The CDR3 sequence is 14 residues long. The CDR3 region has the DNA TGTGCCAGCAGATTCCTGGGGCGACAAGAGACCCAGTACTTC. Translation: CASRFLGRQETQYF.

This clonotype has ten or more counts. In DNA, the CDR3 is TGTGCCAGCAGAGAAACAGGGCCCACTGAAGCTTTCTTT. Translating gives CASRETGPTEAFF. The chain combines TRBV27 with TRBJ1-1; a possible D gene is TRBD1 (6 bases). The V gene's germline CDR1 is MNHEY and CDR2 SMNVEV (reference sequence). Trimming removed 6 bases from V and 4 bases from J, with 12 bases in between. This CDR3 is 13 amino acids long.

This clonotype appeared once. At one boundary the junction diverges from the germline segment, which might be a read error. The chain joins TRBV6-1 to TRBJ2-7; 7 bases map to TRBD1. CDR3 length equals 15 residues. Germline V gene sequence: CDR1 MNHNS, CDR2 SASEGT. CDR3 nucleotide sequence: TGTGCCAACAGTGAATGGACAGGAGAACTCTACGAGCAGTACTTC. Residues: CANSEWTGELYEQYF.

This clonotype occurred a few times. The chain has TRBV6-1 and TRBJ2-5; D tentatively fits TRBD1 or TRBD2 (5 bases each). Germline CDR1 MNHNS, CDR2 SASEGT. The CDR3 totals 15 residues. The V end was cut by 1 base, the J end by 4 bases, with 13 bases between. CDR3 region: CASSEDSLRGETQYF. CDR3 DNA: TGTGCCAGCAGTGAAGATAGCCTGAGGGGAGAGACCCAGTACTTC.

The CDR3 DNA reads as TGTGCCAGCAGTCGTCGGGGTCACCTGGGAGCTTTCTTT. This codes for CASSRRGHLGAFF. This rearrangement joins TRBV2 to TRBJ1-1; D not resolved. The germline gives CDR1 SNHLY, CDR2 FYNNEI. The CDR3 is 13 residues long. V shed 5 bases and J shed 10 bases, with 17 bases lying between them. The full variable domain, in which reference TRBV2 and TRBJ1-1 provide the parts outside the CDR3, is EPEVTQTPSHQVTQMGQEVILRCVPISNHLYFYWYRQILGQKVEFLVSFYNNEISEKSEIFDDQFSVERPDGSNFTLKIRSTKLEDSAMYFCASSRRGHLGAFFGQGTRLTVV.

The chain is built from TRBV6-5 and TRBJ2-1; 8 bases line up with TRBD2. The germline V gene encodes CDR1 MNHEY and CDR2 SVGAGI. The CDR3 loop spans 14 amino acids. Unmatched junction bases numbered 5, after V lost 2 bases and J lost 8 bases. CDR3 nucleotide sequence: TGTGCCAGCAGTTACATGAACGGGGGGGATGAGCAGTTCTTC. This translates into CASSYMNGGDEQFF.

The chain combines TRBV10-3 with TRBJ1-2, with 9 bases that match TRBD1. This CDR3 comprises 15 residues. Germline V gene data show CDR1 as ENHRY and CDR2 as SYGVKD. J was trimmed by 1 base and V by 4 bases; bases with no gene match: 4. The DNA for the CDR3 is TGTGCCATCAGTGCCCGGGACAGGGTTAACTATGGCTACACCTTC. This translates into CAISARDRVNYGYTF.

This clonotype showed up just a few times. The V call is TRBV7-9, the J call TRBJ1-1; TRBD1 matches 7 bases. V trimming: 5 bases; J trimming: 11 bases; junction bases outside the gene matches: 11. The germline V gene encodes CDR1 SEHNR and CDR2 FQNEAQ (reference sequence). The CDR3 has 13 amino acids. Written as DNA, the CDR3 is TGTGCCAGCAGCCACCGCCTGACAGGGTTGGCTTTCTTT. Translation gives CASSHRLTGLAFF.

This rearrangement joins TRBV7-9 to TRBJ1-1, with 9 bases lining up with TRBD1. With V trimmed by 5 bases and J by 3 bases, 16 bases remained unmatched. Germline V CDR1 and CDR2: SEHNR, FQNEAQ (reference sequence). This CDR3 comprises 18 residues. This CDR3 reads CASSRKGQGGFRDTEAFF. CDR3 coding DNA: TGTGCCAGCAGCCGAAAGGGACAGGGAGGGTTTAGGGACACTGAAGCTTTCTTT.

The V and J genes are TRBV7-6 and TRBJ1-2, with 7 bases lining up with TRBD1. The CDR3 length is 14 residues. Per germline, CDR1 SGHVS and CDR2 FNYEAQ. V was pared by 5 bases and J by 5 bases, with 8 bases of the junction left unmatched. Here the CDR3 DNA reads TGTGCCAGCAGCACCGGGGGACAGAGATATGGCTACACCTTC. This gives the protein CASSTGGQRYGYTF.

This clonotype showed up many times. V is TRBV7-2 and J is TRBJ1-6; TRBD1 is a possible D gene (5 bases). This CDR3 comprises 17 residues. The ends were cut back, 5 bases at V and 4 bases at J, with 18 bases in the middle. The germline CDR1 and CDR2 sequences are SGHTA and FQGNSA. The CDR3 bases are TGTGCCAGCAGCCCTGGACAATTGCAATTTTATAATTCACCCCTCCACTTT. Amino acids: CASSPGQLQFYNSPLHF.

The V call is TRBV7-6, the J call TRBJ2-3; TRBD1 might be the D (5 bases). The V end was cut by 5 bases, the J end by 0 bases, with 12 bases between. Germline V CDR1 and CDR2: SGHVS, FNYEAQ. The CDR3 contains 15 residues. The CDR3 nucleotides are TGTGCCAGCAGCGCGACTCCAGGGAGCACAGATACGCAGTATTTT. Translated: CASSATPGSTDTQYF.